Sequencing of this TCR beta chain was carried out in a study of blood T cell repertoires in COVID-19. Whole-study context: Sites across the United States, Italy and Spain contributed samples from acute and convalescent COVID-19. T cells, B-cell-depleted T cells, or PBMCs supplied cDNA or gDNA.

This CDR3 is built from 16 residues. CDR1 MGHRA and CDR2 YSYEKL come from the germline V gene. J was trimmed by 2 bases and V by 6 bases; bases with no gene match: 12. Per the study methods: Cell counts per sample came from amplifying reference gene primers. Repertoires were generated with immunoSEQ multiplex PCR, while TCRdb's copy carries only in-frame clones and drops some. The V and J calls and clone size are taken from that table; D and trimming were inferred from the DNA. The data contain about 120,000 clones, about 78% of them singletons. This clone was seen a handful of times. The source material was peripheral blood. This rearrangement joins TRBV4-1 to TRBJ2-7; 8 positions agree with TRBD2. This TCR came from a man aged 65 to 85 with acute or convalescent COVID-19. CDR3 residues: CASRSSLGRGPYEQYF. The CDR3 DNA is TGCGCCAGCAGATCATCACTCGGGAGGGGACCCTACGAGCAGTACTTC.